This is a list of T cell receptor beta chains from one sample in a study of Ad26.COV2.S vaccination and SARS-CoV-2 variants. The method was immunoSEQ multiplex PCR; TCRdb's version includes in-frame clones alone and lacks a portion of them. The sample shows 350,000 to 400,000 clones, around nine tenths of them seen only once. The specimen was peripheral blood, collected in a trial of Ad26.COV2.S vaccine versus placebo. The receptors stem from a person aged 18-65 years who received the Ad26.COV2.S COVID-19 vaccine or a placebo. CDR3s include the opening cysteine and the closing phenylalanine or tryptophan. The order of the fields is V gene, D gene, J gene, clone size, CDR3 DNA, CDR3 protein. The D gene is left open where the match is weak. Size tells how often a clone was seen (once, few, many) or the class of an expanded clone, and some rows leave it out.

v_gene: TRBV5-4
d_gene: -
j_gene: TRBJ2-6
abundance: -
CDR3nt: TGTGCCAGCAGCTCAGAAGAACCAGGGGCATCCGGGGCCAACGTCCTGACTTTC
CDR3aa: CASSSEEPGASGANVLTF

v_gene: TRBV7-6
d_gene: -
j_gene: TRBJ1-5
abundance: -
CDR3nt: TGTGCCAGCAGCACAGGGACAAACCGCAATCAGCCCCAGCATTTT
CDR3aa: CASSTGTNRNQPQHF

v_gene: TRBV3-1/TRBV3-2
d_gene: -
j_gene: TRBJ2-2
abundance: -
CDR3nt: TGTGCCAGCAGGAGGGAGATCGGGGAGCTGTTTTTT
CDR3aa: CASRREIGELFF

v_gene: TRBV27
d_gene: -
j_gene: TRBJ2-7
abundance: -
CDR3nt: TGTGCCAGCAGTTTATCACAGGGTTCTCACTACGAGCAGTACTTC
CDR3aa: CASSLSQGSHYEQYF

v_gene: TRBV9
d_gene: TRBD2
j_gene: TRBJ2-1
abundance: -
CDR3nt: TGTGCCAGCAGCCCCGGGACTACGCACTTCAATGAGCAGTTCTTC
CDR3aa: CASSPGTTHFNEQFF

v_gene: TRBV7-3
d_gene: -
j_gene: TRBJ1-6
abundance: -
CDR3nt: TGTGCCAGCAGCTTCGGGACATCTAATTCACCCCTCCACTTT
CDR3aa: CASSFGTSNSPLHF

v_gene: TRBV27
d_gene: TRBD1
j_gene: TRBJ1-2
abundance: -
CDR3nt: TGTGCCAGCAGTTTTTCCGGGACAGGGGGAATCGTCGATGGCTACACCTTC
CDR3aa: CASSFSGTGGIVDGYTF

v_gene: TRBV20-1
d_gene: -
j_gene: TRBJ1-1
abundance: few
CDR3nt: TGCAGTGCTAGCAGGGACACTGAAGCTTTCTTT
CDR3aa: CSASRDTEAFF

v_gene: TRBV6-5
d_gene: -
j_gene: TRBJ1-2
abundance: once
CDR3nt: TGTGCCAGCAGAAGGGACGGAAACTCTGGCTACACCTTC
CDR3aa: CASRRDGNSGYTF

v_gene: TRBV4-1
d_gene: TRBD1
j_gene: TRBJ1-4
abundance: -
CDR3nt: TGCGCCAGCAGCCAAGAAAGGGGGCAGGGGGGAAAACTGTTTTTT
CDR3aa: CASSQERGQGGKLFF

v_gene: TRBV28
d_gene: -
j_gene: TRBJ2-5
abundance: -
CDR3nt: TGTGCCAGCAGTTTAGGCGGGGAGGAGACCCAGTACTTC
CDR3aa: CASSLGGEETQYF

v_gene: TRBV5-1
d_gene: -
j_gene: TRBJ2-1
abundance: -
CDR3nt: TGCGCCAGCAGCTACCTTACCCCACCCAATGAGCAGTTCTTC
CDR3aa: CASSYLTPPNEQFF

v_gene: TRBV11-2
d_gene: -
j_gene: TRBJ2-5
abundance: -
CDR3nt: TGTGCCAGCACCCCGTACCGAACAGAACAAGAGACCCAGTACTTC
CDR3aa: CASTPYRTEQETQYF

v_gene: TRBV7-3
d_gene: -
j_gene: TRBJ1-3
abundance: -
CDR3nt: TGTGTCAGCAGCTCAGGGGCCCCCTCTGGAAACACCATATATTTT
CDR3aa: CVSSSGAPSGNTIYF

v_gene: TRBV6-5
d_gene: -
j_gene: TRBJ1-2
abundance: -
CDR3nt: TGTGCCAGCACTAGCCGGGCCCTATATGGCTACACCTTC
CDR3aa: CASTSRALYGYTF

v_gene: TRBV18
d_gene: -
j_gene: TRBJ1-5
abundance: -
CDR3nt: TGTGCCAGCTCACCGGGGGGAAATCAGCCCCAGCATTTT
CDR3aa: CASSPGGNQPQHF

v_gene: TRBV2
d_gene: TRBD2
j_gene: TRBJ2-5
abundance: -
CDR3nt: TGTGCCAGCAGTGAAGGGACTAGCGGAGAGACCCAGTACTTC
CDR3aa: CASSEGTSGETQYF

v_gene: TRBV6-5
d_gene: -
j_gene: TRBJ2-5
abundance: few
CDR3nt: TGTGCCAGCAGTCCCAGTTGGGGGTCGGAGACCCAGTACTTC
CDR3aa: CASSPSWGSETQYF

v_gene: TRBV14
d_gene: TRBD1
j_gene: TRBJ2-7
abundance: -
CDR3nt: TGTGCCAGCAGCCAGGCAGGGGGCTCCTACGAGCAGTACTTC
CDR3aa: CASSQAGGSYEQYF

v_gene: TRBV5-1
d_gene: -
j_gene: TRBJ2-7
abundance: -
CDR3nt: TGCGCCAGCAGCTTCCGACCTAGAACCGAGATTTACGGCTACGAGCAGTACTTC
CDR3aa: CASSFRPRTEIYGYEQYF

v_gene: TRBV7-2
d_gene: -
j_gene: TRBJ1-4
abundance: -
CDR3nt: TGTGCCAGCAGCTATGGACGCTTCGAAAAACTGTTTTTT
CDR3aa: CASSYGRFEKLFF

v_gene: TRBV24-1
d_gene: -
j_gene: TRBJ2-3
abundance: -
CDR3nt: TGTGCCACCGGGGCAGGGTTAACTTCCGTTGACACAGATACGCAGTATTTT
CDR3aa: CATGAGLTSVDTDTQYF

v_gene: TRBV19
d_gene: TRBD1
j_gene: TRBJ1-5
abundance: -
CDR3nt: TGTGCCAGTAGTATGACAGGGGGCGTTCAGCCCCAGCATTTT
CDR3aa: CASSMTGGVQPQHF

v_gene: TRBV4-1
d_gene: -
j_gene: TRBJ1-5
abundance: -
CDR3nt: TGCGCCAGCAGCCCCGGGGACAATCAGCCCCAGCATTTT
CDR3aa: CASSPGDNQPQHF

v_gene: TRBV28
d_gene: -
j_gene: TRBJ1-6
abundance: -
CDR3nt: TGTCTTCGGTCACCCCTCCACTTT
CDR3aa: CLRSPLHF

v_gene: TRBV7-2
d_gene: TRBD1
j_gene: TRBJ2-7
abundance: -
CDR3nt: TGTGCCACCGAGAAATCAGGGGGCTCCTACGAGCAGTACTTC
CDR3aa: CATEKSGGSYEQYF

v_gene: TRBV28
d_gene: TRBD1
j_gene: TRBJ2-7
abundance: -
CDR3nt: TGTGCCAGCAGTGGACAGGGCGTCGAGCAGTACTTC
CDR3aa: CASSGQGVEQYF

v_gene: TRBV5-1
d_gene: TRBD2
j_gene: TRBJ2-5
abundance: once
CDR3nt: TGCGCCAGCAGCCATGCGAGACTAGCGGGAGGGCTCCAAGAGACCCAGTACTTC
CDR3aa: CASSHARLAGGLQETQYF

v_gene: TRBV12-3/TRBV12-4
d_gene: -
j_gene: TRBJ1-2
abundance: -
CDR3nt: TGTGCCAGCAGGCTACAGGGAGGGGATGGCTACACCTTC
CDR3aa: CASRLQGGDGYTF